This TCR beta chain was documented in a study of prognosis after radiotherapy for stage I lung cancer. Study results and limitations: Unique TCR clones declined after stereotactic body radiation therapy, from a median roughly 10,000 to 7,000. Differences in TRBV and TRBJ gene usage were reportedly observed between patients with and without metastases.

At least ten counts were recorded for this clonotype. Its antigen remains unidentified. A much larger clonotype is one base distant, so this may be a read error. Starting from genomic DNA, TCR beta CDR3 was amplified through two-round multiplex PCR. The use of primers specific to each TRBV and TRBJ gene characterized first-round PCR. TCRdb re-derived calls from the multiplex PCR reads in MiXCR, one entry per CDR3 protein. Of some 14,000 distinct CDR3 sequences in the sample, less than 50% were seen once. V lost 7 bases and J 2 bases, leaving 15 bases between the germline ends. The CDR3 length is 14 residues. CDR1 is MDHEN, CDR2 SYDVKM, per germline.

This chain uses TRBV28 with TRBJ2-7; TRBD2 is a possible D gene (6 bases). The specimen was PBMCs, collected before or after stereotactic body radiation therapy (not recorded which). The source is a donor over 45 with non-small cell lung cancer. The CDR3 here is CASNSARDAYEQYF. In DNA, the CDR3 is TGTGCCAGCAACTCCGCGCGGGACGCCTACGAGCAGTACTTC.